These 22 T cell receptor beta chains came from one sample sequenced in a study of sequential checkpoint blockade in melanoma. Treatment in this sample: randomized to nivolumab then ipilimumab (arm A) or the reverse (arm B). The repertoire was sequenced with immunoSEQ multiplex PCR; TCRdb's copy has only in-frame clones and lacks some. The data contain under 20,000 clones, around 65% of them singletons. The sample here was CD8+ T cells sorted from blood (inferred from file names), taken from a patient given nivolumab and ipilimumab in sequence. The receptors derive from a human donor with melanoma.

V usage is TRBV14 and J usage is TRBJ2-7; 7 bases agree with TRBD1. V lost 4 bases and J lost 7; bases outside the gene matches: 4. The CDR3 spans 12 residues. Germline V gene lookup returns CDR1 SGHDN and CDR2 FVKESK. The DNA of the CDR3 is TGTGCCAGCAGCCGGGCAGGGGGAGAGCAGTACTTC. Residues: CASSRAGGEQYF. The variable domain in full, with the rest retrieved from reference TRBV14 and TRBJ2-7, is EAGVTQFPSHSVIEKGQTVTLRCDPISGHDNLYWYRRVMGKEIKFLLHFVKESKQDESGMPNNRFLAERTGGTYSTLKVQPAELEDSGVYFCASSRAGGEQYFGPGTRLTVT.

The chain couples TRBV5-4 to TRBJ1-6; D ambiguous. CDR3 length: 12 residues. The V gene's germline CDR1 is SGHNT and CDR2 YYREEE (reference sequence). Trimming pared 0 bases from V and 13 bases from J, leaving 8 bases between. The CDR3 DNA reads TGTGCCAGCAGCTTGGGGACTTTTCCCCTCCACTTT. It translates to CASSLGTFPLHF.

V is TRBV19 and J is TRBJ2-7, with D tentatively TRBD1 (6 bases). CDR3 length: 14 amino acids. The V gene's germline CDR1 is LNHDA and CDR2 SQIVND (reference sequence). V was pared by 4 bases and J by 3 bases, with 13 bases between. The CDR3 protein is CASSRGRGNYEQYF. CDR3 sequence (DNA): TGTGCCAGTAGTAGGGGCAGGGGCAACTACGAGCAGTACTTC.

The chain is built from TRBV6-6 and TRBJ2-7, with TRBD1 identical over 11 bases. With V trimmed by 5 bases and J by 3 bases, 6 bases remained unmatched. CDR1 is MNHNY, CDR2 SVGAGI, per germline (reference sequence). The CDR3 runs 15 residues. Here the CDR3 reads CASSPPGQGVYEQYF. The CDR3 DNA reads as TGTGCCAGCAGTCCTCCGGGACAGGGGGTCTACGAGCAGTACTTC.

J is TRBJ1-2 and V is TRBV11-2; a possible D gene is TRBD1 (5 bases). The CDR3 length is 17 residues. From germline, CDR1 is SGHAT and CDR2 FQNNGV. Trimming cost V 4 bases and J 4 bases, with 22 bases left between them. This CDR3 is CASSWDRGRRWGYGYTF. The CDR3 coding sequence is TGTGCCAGCAGCTGGGACCGGGGGAGGAGGTGGGGCTATGGCTACACCTTC.

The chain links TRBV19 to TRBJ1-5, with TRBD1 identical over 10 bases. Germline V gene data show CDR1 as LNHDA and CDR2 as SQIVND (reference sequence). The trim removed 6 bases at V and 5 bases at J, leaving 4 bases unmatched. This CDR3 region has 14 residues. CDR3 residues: CASSPGTGDQPQHF. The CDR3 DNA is TGTGCCAGTAGCCCCGGGACAGGGGATCAGCCCCAGCATTTT.

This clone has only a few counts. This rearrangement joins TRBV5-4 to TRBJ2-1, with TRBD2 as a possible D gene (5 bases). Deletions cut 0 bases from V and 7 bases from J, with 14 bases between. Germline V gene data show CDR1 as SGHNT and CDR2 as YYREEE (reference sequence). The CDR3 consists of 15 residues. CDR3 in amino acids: CASSLGAGPGNEQFF. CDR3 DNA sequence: TGTGCCAGCAGCTTGGGGGCGGGTCCGGGGAATGAGCAGTTCTTC.

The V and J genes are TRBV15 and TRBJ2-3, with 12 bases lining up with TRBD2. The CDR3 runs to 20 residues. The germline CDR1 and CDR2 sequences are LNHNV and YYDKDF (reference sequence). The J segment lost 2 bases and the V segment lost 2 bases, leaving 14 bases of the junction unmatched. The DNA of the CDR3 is TGTGCCACCAGCAGACCCATTCACCCGACTAGCGGGGGCAACACAGATACGCAGTATTTT. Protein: CATSRPIHPTSGGNTDTQYF.

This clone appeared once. The DNA for the CDR3 is TGTGCCAGCAGCCCCGGTCGGGGTGGCTCCTACGAGCAGTACTTC. As protein: CASSPGRGGSYEQYF. This sequence joins TRBV6-5 and TRBJ2-7, with TRBD2 as a possible D gene (5 bases). Germline V gene data show CDR1 as MNHEY and CDR2 as SVGAGI. Between the trimmed V and J ends, which lost 6 bases and 0 bases, there was a span of 15 bases. The CDR3 runs to 15 residues.

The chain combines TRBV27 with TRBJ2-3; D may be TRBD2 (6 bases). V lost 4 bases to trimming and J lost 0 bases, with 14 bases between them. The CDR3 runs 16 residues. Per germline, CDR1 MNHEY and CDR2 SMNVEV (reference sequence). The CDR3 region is CASSSLLAGSTDTQYF. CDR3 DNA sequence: TGTGCCAGCAGTTCCCTCTTGGCGGGGAGCACAGATACGCAGTATTTT.

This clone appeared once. CDR3 residues: CAISESEGGYPSSEQYF. CDR3 in DNA: TGTGCCATCAGTGAGTCAGAGGGAGGGTATCCCTCCTCGGAGCAGTACTTC. This chain joins TRBV10-3 and TRBJ2-7; 7 nucleotides align to TRBD2. With 0 bases clipped from V and 7 bases from J, the junction kept 15 bases outside the gene matches. This CDR3 is 17 amino acids long. Germline lookup yields CDR1 ENHRY and CDR2 SYGVKD.

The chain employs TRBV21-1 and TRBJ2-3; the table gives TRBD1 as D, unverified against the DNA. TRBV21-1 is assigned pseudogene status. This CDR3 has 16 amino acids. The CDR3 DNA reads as TGTGCCAGCATTCCGCTCCCCAGGGCCAGCACAGATACGCAGTATTTT. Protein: CASIPLPRASTDTQYF.

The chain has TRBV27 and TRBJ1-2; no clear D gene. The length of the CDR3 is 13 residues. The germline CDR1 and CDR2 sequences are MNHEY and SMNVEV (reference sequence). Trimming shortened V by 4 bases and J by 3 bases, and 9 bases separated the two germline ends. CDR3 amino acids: CASSSPGYYGYTF. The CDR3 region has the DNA TGTGCCAGCAGTTCCCCGGGTTACTATGGCTACACCTTC.

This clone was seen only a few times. CDR3 amino acids: CASSQDQGGSYEQYF. For the CDR3, the DNA is TGCGCCAGCAGCCAAGATCAGGGGGGCTCCTACGAGCAGTACTTC. The V gene is TRBV4-1, the J gene TRBJ2-7; D may be TRBD1 (7 bases). The CDR3 runs 15 residues. CDR1 MGHRA and CDR2 YSYEKL come from the germline V gene. Trimming removed 0 bases at V and 0 bases at J, with 9 bases between.

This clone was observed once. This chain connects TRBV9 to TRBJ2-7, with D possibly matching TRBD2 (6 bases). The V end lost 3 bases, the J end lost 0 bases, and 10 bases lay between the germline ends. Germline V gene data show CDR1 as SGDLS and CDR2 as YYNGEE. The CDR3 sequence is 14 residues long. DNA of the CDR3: TGTGCCAGCAGCGGCGGGGACTTCTCCTACGAGCAGTACTTC. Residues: CASSGGDFSYEQYF.

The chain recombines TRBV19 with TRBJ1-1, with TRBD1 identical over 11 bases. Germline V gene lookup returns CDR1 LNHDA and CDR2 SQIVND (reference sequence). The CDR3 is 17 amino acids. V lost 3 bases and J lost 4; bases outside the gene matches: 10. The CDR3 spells CASSIRMDRGPFTEAFF. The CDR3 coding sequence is TGTGCCAGTAGTATTCGGATGGACAGGGGGCCTTTCACTGAAGCTTTCTTT.

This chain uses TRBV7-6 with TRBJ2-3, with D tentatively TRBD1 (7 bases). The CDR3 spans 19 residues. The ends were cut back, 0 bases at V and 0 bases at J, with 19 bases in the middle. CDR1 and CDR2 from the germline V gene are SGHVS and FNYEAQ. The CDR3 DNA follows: TGTGCCAGCAGCTTAGCGGAGGGGGCCCCCTACCCTAGCACAGATACGCAGTATTTT. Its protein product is CASSLAEGAPYPSTDTQYF.

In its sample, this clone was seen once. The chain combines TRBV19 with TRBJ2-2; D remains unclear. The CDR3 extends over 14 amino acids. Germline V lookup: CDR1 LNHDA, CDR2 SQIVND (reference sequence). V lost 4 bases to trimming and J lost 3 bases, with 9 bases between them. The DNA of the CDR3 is TGTGCCAGTAGTACCCTACAGTACACCGGGGAGCTGTTTTTT. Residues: CASSTLQYTGELFF.

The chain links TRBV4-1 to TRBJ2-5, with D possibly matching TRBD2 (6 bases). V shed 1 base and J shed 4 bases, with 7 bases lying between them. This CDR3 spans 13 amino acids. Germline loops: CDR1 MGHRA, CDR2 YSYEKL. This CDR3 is CASSQVGGETQYF. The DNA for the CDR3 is TGCGCCAGCAGCCAAGTGGGGGGAGAGACCCAGTACTTC.

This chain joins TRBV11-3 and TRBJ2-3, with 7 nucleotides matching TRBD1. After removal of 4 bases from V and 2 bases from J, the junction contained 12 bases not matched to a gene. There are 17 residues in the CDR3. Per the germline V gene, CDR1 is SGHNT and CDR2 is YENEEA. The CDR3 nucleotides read TGTGCCAGCAGCTCCGCTAGGGCAGGGGGACCCACAGATACGCAGTATTTT. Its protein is CASSSARAGGPTDTQYF.

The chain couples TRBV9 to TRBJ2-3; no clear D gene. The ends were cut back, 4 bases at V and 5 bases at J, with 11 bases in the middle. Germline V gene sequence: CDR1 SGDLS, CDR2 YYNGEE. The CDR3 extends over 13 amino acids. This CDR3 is CASSRALGDTQYF. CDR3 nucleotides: TGTGCCAGCAGCCGAGCGCTGGGAGATACGCAGTATTTT.

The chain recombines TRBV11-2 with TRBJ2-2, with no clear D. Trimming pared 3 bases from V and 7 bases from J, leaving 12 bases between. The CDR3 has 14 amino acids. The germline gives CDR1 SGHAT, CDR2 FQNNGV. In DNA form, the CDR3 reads TGTGCCAGCAGCTTGTTACAGTCTGGCGGGGAGCTGTTTTTT. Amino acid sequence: CASSLLQSGGELFF.